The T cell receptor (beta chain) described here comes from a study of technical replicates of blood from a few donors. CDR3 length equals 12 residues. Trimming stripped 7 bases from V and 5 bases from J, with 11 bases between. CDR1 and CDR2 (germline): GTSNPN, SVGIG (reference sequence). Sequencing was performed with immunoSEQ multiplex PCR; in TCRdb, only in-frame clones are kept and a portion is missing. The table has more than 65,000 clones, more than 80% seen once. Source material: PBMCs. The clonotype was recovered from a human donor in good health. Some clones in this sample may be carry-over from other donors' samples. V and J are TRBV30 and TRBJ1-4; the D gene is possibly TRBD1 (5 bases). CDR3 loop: CALGLLNEKLFF. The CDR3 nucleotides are TGTGCCTTGGGACTGCTAAATGAAAAACTGTTTTTT.